This record covers a single T cell receptor (beta chain). What it binds is not known. V lost 3 bases to trimming and J lost 6 bases, with 13 bases between them. This CDR3 has 14 residues. Per the germline V gene, CDR1 is LNHDA and CDR2 is SQIVND (reference sequence). This specimen belongs to a study of beta chain features in type 1 diabetes. General study points: Patients with Type 1 diabetes showed moderately but significantly shorter TCRB CDR3s in all four CD4+ subsets.

All of the isolated RNA was reverse transcribed, so expressed TCRB transcripts were sequenced. Here immunoSEQ multiplex PCR was the method, and the copy in TCRdb shows in-frame clones only, minus some. The table records over 15,000 clones, more than 60% of them present only once. The source of this sequence is a man aged 25-40 years with type 1 diabetes. This chain connects TRBV19 to TRBJ2-3, with a weak D call TRBD2 (7 bases). The source material was Tregs from blood. CDR3 sequence (DNA): TGTGCCAGTAGTATGCGGGGGCCTCCGGATACGCAGTATTTT. Translating it yields CASSMRGPPDTQYF.